The present entry profiles one TCR beta chain with its context. Per the study methods: Estimation of nucleated cell counts relied on the amplification of reference gene primers. Data came from immunoSEQ multiplex PCR; TCRdb stores just in-frame clones and leaves some out. The V and J calls and the clone size are those of that table, but D and trimming were determined from the DNA. The sample includes 68,000 or so clones, around four fifths of them seen just once. V was pared by 1 base and J by 1 base, with 11 bases between. The CDR3 extends over 15 amino acids. Germline V gives CDR1 MGHRA, CDR2 YSYEKL. The sample belongs to a study of blood T cell repertoires in COVID-19. The wider study: There were acute and convalescent COVID-19 samples, and they came from the United States, Italy and Spain. Sources were T cells, B-cell-depleted T cells, or PBMCs; the material itself was cDNA or gDNA.

This chain joins TRBV4-1 and TRBJ2-7; no reliable D call. This TCR was sampled from a human donor in a cohort sampled during active COVID-19. What was sequenced was peripheral blood. CDR3 amino acids: CASSQGLEASYEQYF. The CDR3 region has the DNA TGCGCCAGCAGCCAAGGTCTTGAGGCTTCCTACGAGCAGTACTTC.